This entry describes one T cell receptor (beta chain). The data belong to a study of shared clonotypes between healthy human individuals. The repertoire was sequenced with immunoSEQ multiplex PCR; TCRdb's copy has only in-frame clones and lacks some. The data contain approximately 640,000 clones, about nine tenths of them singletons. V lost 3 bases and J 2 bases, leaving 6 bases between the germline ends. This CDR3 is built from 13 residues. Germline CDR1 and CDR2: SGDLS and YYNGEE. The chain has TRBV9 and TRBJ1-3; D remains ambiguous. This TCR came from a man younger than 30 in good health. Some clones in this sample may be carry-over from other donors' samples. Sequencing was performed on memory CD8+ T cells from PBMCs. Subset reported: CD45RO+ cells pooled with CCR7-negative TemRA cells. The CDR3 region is CASSAGPGNTIYF. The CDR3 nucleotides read TGTGCCAGCAGCGCCGGACCTGGAAACACCATATATTTT.